Each of the 13 T cell receptor beta chains below was sequenced from the same sample in a study of blood T cell repertoires in COVID-19. The method was immunoSEQ multiplex PCR; TCRdb's version includes in-frame clones alone and lacks a portion of them. The table records roughly 170,000 clones, roughly 84% of them present only once. The sample taken for sequencing was PBMCs or T cells enriched from blood (not recorded which). The receptors originated from a man aged 55 to 69 who had recovered from COVID-19.

The V gene is TRBV5-8, the J gene TRBJ1-2, with 10 bases lining up with TRBD1. Trimming cost V 5 bases and J 2 bases; bases outside gene matches: 6. This CDR3 region has 15 residues. CDR1 is SGHTS and CDR2 is YDEGEE in the germline V gene. This CDR3 reads CASRGGQGPNYGYTF. DNA of the CDR3: TGTGCCAGCAGGGGGGGACAGGGGCCCAACTATGGCTACACCTTC. Variable domain in full (rest from reference TRBV5-8 and TRBJ1-2): EAGVTQSPTHLIKTRGQQATLRCSPISGHTSVYWYQQALGLGLQFLLWYDEGEERNRGNFPPRFSGRQFPNYSSELNVNALELEDSALYLCASRGGQGPNYGYTFGSGTRLTVV.

The chain employs TRBV5-1 and TRBJ2-7; TRBD2 matches at 11 bases. CDR1 and CDR2 from the germline V gene are SGHRS and YFSETQ. CDR3 length: 16 residues. V lost 4 bases, J lost 6 bases, and 12 bases stayed unmatched. The DNA of the CDR3 is TGCGCCAGCAGCCGGGGTGATAGCGGGGGGGCCGCCGAGCAGTACTTC. It translates to CASSRGDSGGAAEQYF. The entire variable domain, with the rest obtained from reference TRBV5-1 and TRBJ2-7, is as follows: KAGVTQTPRYLIKTRGQQVTLSCSPISGHRSVSWYQQTPGQGLQFLFEYFSETQRNKGNFPGRFSGRQFSNSRSEMNVSTLELGDSALYLCASSRGDSGGAAEQYFGPGTRLTVT.

The chain joins TRBV5-4 to TRBJ1-1; possibly TRBD1 for D (5 bases). CDR3 length: 13 residues. Germline V gives CDR1 SGHNT, CDR2 YYREEE (reference sequence). The V gene lost 1 base and the J gene lost 4 bases, with 8 bases spanning the gap. CDR3 DNA: TGTGCCAGCAGCTTGCAGGGAGGCACTGAAGCTTTCTTT. It encodes CASSLQGGTEAFF. Drawing the rest from reference TRBV5-4 and TRBJ1-1, the complete variable domain is ETGVTQSPTHLIKTRGQQVTLRCSSQSGHNTVSWYQQALGQGPQFIFQYYREEENGRGNFPPRFSGLQFPNYSSELNVNALELDDSALYLCASSLQGGTEAFFGQGTRLTVV.

This clone was seen a single time. The CDR3 spells CASSRGSQTTSPLHF. Here the CDR3 DNA reads TGTGCCAGCTCACGGGGCAGCCAGACCACCTCACCCCTCCACTTT. The gene calls are TRBV18 and TRBJ1-6, with D possibly matching TRBD1 (5 bases). CDR1 and CDR2 (germline): KGHSH, LQKENI. V lost 4 bases, J lost 10 bases, and 17 bases lay in between. This CDR3 comprises 15 residues.

V usage is TRBV28 and J usage is TRBJ2-5; 10 bases are a match to TRBD1. The CDR3 runs to 17 residues. Germline V lookup: CDR1 MDHEN, CDR2 SYDVKM. V trimming: 6 bases; J trimming: 5 bases; junction bases outside the gene matches: 15. The CDR3, as DNA: TGTGCCAGCAGGCTATGGGGACAGGGGACCGATGGGGAGACCCAGTACTTC. Amino acid sequence: CASRLWGQGTDGETQYF.

On this clone: This sample includes further DNA sequences coding for the same CDR3. CDR3 sequence reads: CAWSRDSGSGNTIYF. The CDR3 DNA sequence: TGTGCCTGGAGTAGGGACAGTGGCTCTGGAAACACCATATATTTT. This rearrangement joins TRBV30 to TRBJ1-3, with TRBD1 identical over 7 bases. The CDR3 has 15 residues. J gave up 0 bases and V 2 bases, and 4 bases lay outside the gene matches. CDR1 and CDR2 from the germline V gene are GTSNPN and SVGIG (reference sequence).

V usage is TRBV6-4 and J usage is TRBJ1-5, with D perhaps matching TRBD1 (5 bases). Germline V lookup: CDR1 MRHNA, CDR2 SNTAGT. Trimming left V 6 bases short and J 0 bases short, with 12 bases between. This CDR3 has 15 amino acids. CDR3 DNA: TGTGCCAGCAGCCCTGACAGTTTTAGCAATCAGCCCCAGCATTTT. It is translated as CASSPDSFSNQPQHF.

This clone was found a few times. The chain employs TRBV4-2 and TRBJ2-2; possibly TRBD2 for D (5 bases). The germline V gene has CDR1 LGHNA and CDR2 YNFKEQ. This CDR3 is 16 amino acids long. The V and J ends lost 1 base and 6 bases respectively, with 15 bases between them. The CDR3: CASSQGASSRPGELFF. Written as DNA, the CDR3 is TGTGCCAGCAGCCAAGGGGCTAGCTCTCGCCCCGGGGAGCTGTTTTTT.

The chain couples TRBV12-3 or TRBV12-4 to TRBJ1-2; 9 positions match TRBD1. The length of the CDR3 is 13 residues. Trimming cost V 7 bases and J 4 bases; bases outside gene matches: 4. CDR3 loop: CASNTGGAYGYTF. The CDR3 DNA reads as TGTGCCAGCAACACAGGGGGCGCCTATGGCTACACCTTC.

This clone appeared once. The chain links TRBV10-3 to TRBJ2-3, with D possibly TRBD1 on 6 matching bases. Germline assignment: CDR1 ENHRY and CDR2 SYGVKD. Trimming removed 4 bases from V and 10 bases from J, with 18 bases in between. The CDR3 runs to 14 residues. The CDR3 DNA reads as TGTGCCATCAGTGTGGGGGACACACGGCTATCGCAGTATTTT. Residues: CAISVGDTRLSQYF.

The genes are TRBV27 and TRBJ2-5; D ambiguous. The V end was cut by 7 bases, the J end by 0 bases, with 18 bases between. The CDR3 sequence is 16 residues long. Looked up from germline, CDR1 is MNHEY and CDR2 is SMNVEV (reference sequence). The CDR3 region is CASTPIATLDQETQYF. In DNA, the CDR3 is TGTGCCAGCACCCCCATTGCGACTTTAGACCAAGAGACCCAGTACTTC.

CDR3: CASSQEPTLGGLGTGELFF. The CDR3 region has the DNA TGTGCCAGCAGCCAAGAGCCCACCCTCGGGGGGCTTGGCACCGGGGAGCTGTTTTTT. The rearrangement uses TRBV3-1 (or the pseudogene TRBV3-2) and TRBJ2-2; D is perhaps TRBD2 (7 bases). V lost 0 bases, J lost 4 bases, and 21 bases lay in between. Germline V lookup: CDR1 LGHDT, CDR2 YNNKEL (reference sequence). This CDR3 is built from 19 residues.

V and J are TRBV7-2 and TRBJ2-1; maybe TRBD1 (7 bases). The CDR3 loop spans 14 amino acids. Trimming removed 4 bases from V and 7 bases from J, with 14 bases in between. In germline, CDR1 is SGHTA, CDR2 FQGNSA. The CDR3 region is CASSYQTGRNEQFF. In DNA form, the CDR3 reads TGTGCCAGCAGCTACCAGACAGGGAGGAATGAGCAGTTCTTC.